Listed here are 13 T cell receptor beta chains from one sample, sequenced in a study of identical twins (TCRdb year 2016). Receptor amplification or capture employed 5' RACE. Instrument used: Illumina HiSeq 2000. Clones were called with MiXCR by TCRdb after fastp trimmed the public reads at Q25, and only in-frame beta chains were retained. Each CDR3 protein gets just one entry, which takes the most common genes and DNA from the rows behind it. The table for this sample lists hundreds of thousands of distinct CDR3 sequences; around a sixth of them were counted only once. The ten largest clones add up to over 10% of the sample. These data are also associated with another study on T cells expressing NK-cell markers.

Sequencing input: PBMCs. The receptors shown here come from a woman under 30 in good health.

The rearrangement joins TRBV20-1 to TRBJ2-1; D tentatively fits TRBD1 or TRBD2 (6 bases each). This CDR3 is 16 amino acids long. In germline, CDR1 is DFQATT, CDR2 SNEGSKA (reference sequence). Trimming removed 3 bases from V and 0 bases from J, with 15 bases in between. This chain's CDR3 is CSARQGTSSSYNEQFF. The CDR3 DNA is TGCAGTGCTAGGCAGGGGACTTCGAGCTCCTACAATGAGCAGTTCTTC.

The V and J genes are TRBV21-1 and TRBJ1-5; TRBD1, as called in the table, went unchecked against the DNA. TRBV21-1 is annotated as a pseudogene. The CDR3 has 14 residues. In DNA, the CDR3 is TGTGCCAGCAGCAACGGCAGGGGAGATAAGGCCCAGCATTTT. It specifies CASSNGRGDKAQHF.

In this sample, this clonotype turned up many times. This chain connects TRBV20-1 to TRBJ1-1; a possible D gene is TRBD1 (5 bases). The V gene's germline CDR1 is DFQATT and CDR2 SNEGSKA (reference sequence). V lost 4 bases to trimming and J lost 3 bases, with 9 bases between them. The CDR3 is 12 amino acids. The CDR3 protein is CSATAGYTEAFF. The CDR3, as DNA: TGCAGTGCTACTGCAGGGTACACTGAAGCTTTCTTT.

J is TRBJ2-1 and V is TRBV30; 7 nucleotides match TRBD2. This CDR3 has 15 residues. J was trimmed by 9 bases and V by 2 bases; bases with no gene match: 13. Germline CDR1 is GTSNPN and CDR2 is SVGIG (reference sequence). The CDR3 coding sequence is TGTGCCTGGAGTCGGGGAGGCGGGAGTTCGGGTGAGCAGTTCTTC. The encoded protein is CAWSRGGGSSGEQFF.

V is TRBV6-2 or TRBV6-3 and J is TRBJ2-6; D is undetermined. Trimming shortened V by 2 bases and J by 3 bases, and 2 bases separated the two germline ends. The germline CDR1 and CDR2 sequences are MNHEY and SVGEGT. This CDR3 has 13 residues. The CDR3 bases are TGTGCCAGCAGTTACAATGGGGCCAACGTCCTGACTTTC. It specifies CASSYNGANVLTF.

The chain carries TRBV20-1 and TRBJ2-6; D is ambiguous. Trimming removed 3 bases from V and 0 bases from J, with 6 bases in between. Per germline, CDR1 DFQATT and CDR2 SNEGSKA (reference sequence). This CDR3 contains 14 residues. The CDR3 region has the DNA TGCAGTGCTAGCCCGTCCTCTGGGGCCAACGTCCTGACTTTC. As protein: CSASPSSGANVLTF.

The chain carries TRBV29-1 and TRBJ1-5; D perhaps matches TRBD1 (6 bases). CDR1 SQVTM and CDR2 ANQGSEA come from the germline V gene. The CDR3 totals 13 residues. V lost 6 bases to trimming and J lost 3 bases, with 12 bases between them. In DNA, the CDR3 is TGCAGCGTCCAAAGACAGGCCAATCAGCCCCAGCATTTT. It is translated as CSVQRQANQPQHF. Using reference TRBV29-1 and TRBJ1-5 for the parts outside the CDR3, the full variable domain is SAVISQKPSRDICQRGTSLTIQCQVDSQVTMMFWYRQQPGQSLTLIATANQGSEATYESGFVIDKFPISRPNLTFSTLTVSNMSPEDSSIYLCSVQRQANQPQHFGDGTRLSIL.

This clonotype was observed many times. The chain links TRBV6-4 to TRBJ2-2, with unresolved D. The CDR3 length is 13 residues. The V end lost 4 bases, the J end lost 1 base, and 4 bases lay between the germline ends. From germline, CDR1 is MRHNA and CDR2 SNTAGT. The CDR3 bases are TGTGCCAGCAGTGCAGGGAACACCGGGGAGCTGTTTTTT. Its protein product is CASSAGNTGELFF.

V and J are TRBV12-3 or TRBV12-4 and TRBJ1-1; D unclear. The CDR3 has 14 residues. V was pared by 5 bases and J by 7 bases, with 17 bases between. The CDR3 DNA reads TGTGCCAGCAGTCAAAACCGCGGACCAGATGAAGCTTTCTTT. Amino acids: CASSQNRGPDEAFF.

This clonotype appeared a few times. The chain carries TRBV3-1 and TRBJ2-7; D possibly corresponds to TRBD1 (6 bases). Germline loops: CDR1 LGHDT, CDR2 YNNKEL (reference sequence). Trimming took off 2 bases at V and 6 bases at J, with 11 bases between the two ends. The CDR3 is 13 amino acids. Written as DNA, the CDR3 is TGTGCCAGCAGCCAACCCGACAGGTCCGAGCAGTACTTC. This translates into CASSQPDRSEQYF.

The genes are TRBV5-1 and TRBJ2-3, with 9 bases matching TRBD2. Germline V gene data show CDR1 as SGHRS and CDR2 as YFSETQ. The V gene end was trimmed by 0 bases and the J gene end by 2 bases; junction bases not matched to a gene: 4. The CDR3 is made up of 16 amino acids. CDR3: CASSLEAGGTTDTQYF. DNA for the CDR3: TGCGCCAGCAGCTTGGAGGCGGGAGGGACCACAGATACGCAGTATTTT.

This clonotype came up a few times. The chain recombines TRBV5-1 with TRBJ2-7; D remains ambiguous. The germline V and J ends were trimmed by 0 bases and 0 bases, with 13 bases remaining between them. This CDR3 has 16 residues. CDR1 and CDR2 (germline): SGHRS, YFSETQ. DNA of the CDR3: TGCGCCAGCAGCTTGGAGGTAGCACTGACCTCCTACGAGCAGTACTTC. It codes for CASSLEVALTSYEQYF.

The chain employs TRBV5-1 and TRBJ2-1; TRBD2 aligns across 7 bases. V shed 0 bases, J shed 7 bases, and the junction held 10 bases outside the gene matches. Germline V gives CDR1 SGHRS, CDR2 YFSETQ. The CDR3 totals 16 residues. The DNA of the CDR3 is TGCGCCAGCAGCTTGGAGGTGGGAGGGCCTGGGAATGAGCAGTTCTTC. Amino acids: CASSLEVGGPGNEQFF.